This entry describes one TCR beta chain. Its matching antigen is unknown. In the PCR, 60 Vbeta and 13 Jbeta primers were used. Using immunoSEQ multiplex PCR, the repertoire was profiled, and TCRdb retains in-frame clones only, with some absent. The sample holds around 180,000 clones; about 81% are singletons and the top ten take roughly 2.1%. The sample originates from a study of cytomegalovirus exposure and HLA in healthy donors. Study-level points and caveats: Several top significant clusters appeared, in a later analysis, to be linked to common viral pathogens. Later analysis showed TCR association rates varying by HLA locus, highest for DRB1 and lowest for HLA-C.

Germline values: CDR1 SEHNR, CDR2 FQNEAQ (reference sequence). V shed 6 bases, J shed 6 bases, and the junction held 10 bases outside the gene matches. CDR3 length: 14 amino acids. The chain is built from TRBV7-9 and TRBJ2-7; 8 bases are a match to TRBD2. Source material: PBMCs. The sequence was collected from a young woman in good health and CMV-seropositive. For the CDR3, the DNA is TGTGCCAGCAGGCCGGAACTAGCGGCGGGCGAGCAGTACTTC. Protein: CASRPELAAGEQYF.